This is a list of T cell receptor beta chains from one sample in a study of control samples from healthy donors and cancer patients. TCRdb keeps only in-frame clones here, not all; method: immunoSEQ multiplex PCR. The table lists 150,000 or so clones, over 85% of them singletons. The material sequenced was blood. The receptors derive from a man aged 18 to 29 in good health. CDR3s include the opening cysteine and the closing phenylalanine or tryptophan. Fields, in order: D gene, V gene, J gene, clone size, CDR3 DNA, CDR3 protein. A D gene is named only where the DNA matches it firmly. Not every row has a clone size; where given, it reads once, few, many or a size class.

>-|TRBV3-1/TRBV3-2|TRBJ1-2|few
TGTGCCAGCAGCCAAGATATGCGGGGCTACACCTTC
CASSQDMRGYTF
>TRBD1|TRBV5-1|TRBJ1-4|-
TGCGCCAGCAGCTTACAGGGGGCAACTAATGAAAAACTGTTTTTT
CASSLQGATNEKLFF
>TRBD1|TRBV6-5|TRBJ2-4|-
TGTGCCAGCAGTCGGGACAGTAAAAACATTCAGTACTTC
CASSRDSKNIQYF
>TRBD1|TRBV23-1|TRBJ2-7|-
TGCGCCAGCAGTCAATCGGGAAGGGGGCTTGTGGAGCAGTACTTC
CASSQSGRGLVEQYF
>TRBD2|TRBV10-2|TRBJ2-1|-
TGCGCCAGCAGTGATCTAGCGGGGTACACCTACAATGAGCAGTTCTTC
CASSDLAGYTYNEQFF
>-|TRBV7-7|TRBJ1-6|-
TGTGCCAGCAGCTTAGGGCCCGTGAAAAAGGGGATAATTCCTTCACCCCTCCACTTT
CASSLGPVKKGIIPSPLHF
>-|TRBV5-1|TRBJ1-2|-
TGCGCCAGCAGCGGCGACGGAGGGTCCTATGGCTACACCTTC
CASSGDGGSYGYTF
>-|TRBV6-5|TRBJ1-1|once
TGTGCCAGCACCCCGCTGGGGGCAGAGAACACTGAAGCTTTCTTT
CASTPLGAENTEAFF
>-|TRBV3-1/TRBV3-2|TRBJ1-4|-
TGTGCCAGCAGCCAAGGACGGGACCCAAGGCAAAAACTGTTTTTT
CASSQGRDPRQKLFF
>TRBD1|TRBV6-1|TRBJ1-6|-
TGTGCCAGCAGTGCCGGGACAGTGCTCGATCGATTAAATTCACCCCTCCACTTT
CASSAGTVLDRLNSPLHF
>-|TRBV2|TRBJ2-2|-
TGTGCCAGCAGTGAACCCGGGGAGCTGTTTTTT
CASSEPGELFF
>TRBD1|TRBV6-1|TRBJ2-7|many
TGTGCCAGCAGTGAAGCGGGGGGAGACAGGGGTGACGAGCAGTACTTC
CASSEAGGDRGDEQYF
>TRBD2|TRBV2|TRBJ2-6|-
TGTGCCAGCAGAGGGACTAGCGGGGGGCCCTACACCTCTGGGGCCAACGTCCTGACTTTC
CASRGTSGGPYTSGANVLTF
>TRBD1|TRBV4-1|TRBJ2-4|-
TGCGCCAGCAGCCAAGGAGCATGGGACAGGTGGGCCAAAAACATTCAGTACTTC
CASSQGAWDRWAKNIQYF
>TRBD1|TRBV5-1|TRBJ1-6|-
TGCGCCAGCAGCTCTTCTCCAGGGGGCAATCTCCCCCTCCACTTT
CASSSSPGGNLPLHF
>TRBD1|TRBV5-1|TRBJ1-1|-
TGCGCCAGCAGCCTCCAGGGGGCGGGGAACACTGAAGCTTTCTTT
CASSLQGAGNTEAFF
>-|TRBV7-9|TRBJ1-1|once
TGTGCCAGCAGCTTAGCGTCCGGTTTTGAAGCTTTCTTT
CASSLASGFEAFF
>TRBD1|TRBV5-1|TRBJ2-1|-
TGCGCCAGCAGCTCCGGGACAGGGGGAAATAATGAGCAGTTCTTC
CASSSGTGGNNEQFF
>-|TRBV18|TRBJ2-5|-
TGTGCCAGCTCATCCGTGGAAGGGTTGGAGACCCAGTACTTC
CASSSVEGLETQYF
>-|TRBV11-2|TRBJ2-7|once
TGTGCCAGCAGTCCTCCATTAAGACCCTACGAGCAGTACTTC
CASSPPLRPYEQYF
>-|TRBV27|TRBJ2-5|-
TGTGCCAGCAGTCACACAGGGGAGACCCAGTACTTC
CASSHTGETQYF
>-|TRBV20-1|TRBJ2-7|-
TGCAGTGTTGGGGGCACCTACGAGCAGTACTTC
CSVGGTYEQYF
>TRBD1|TRBV7-7|TRBJ2-5|-
TGTGCCAGCAGCTTATGGCGGACAGGGGGGAAGACCCAGTACTTC
CASSLWRTGGKTQYF
>-|TRBV2|TRBJ2-7|-
TGTGCCAGCAGTGATTCGAAGATACCTTACGAGCAGTACTTC
CASSDSKIPYEQYF
>-|TRBV3-1/TRBV3-2|TRBJ2-1|once
TGTGCCAGCAGCCAATGGCAGGCCCATGAGCAGTTCTTC
CASSQWQAHEQFF
>-|TRBV18|TRBJ2-2|-
TGTGCCAGCTCACCACCGGGGGCCCCGAACACCGGGGAGCTGTTTTTT
CASSPPGAPNTGELFF
>-|TRBV2|TRBJ1-3|-
TGTGCCAGCAGGGAGACCGAACAGCGATACTCTGGAAACACCATATATTTT
CASRETEQRYSGNTIYF
>-|TRBV29-1|TRBJ1-1|-
TGCAGCTTCTCTGACACTTTAGCTTTCTTT
CSFSDTLAFF
>-|TRBV24-1|TRBJ1-6|-
TGTGCCCGAGTAAATTCACCCCTCCACTTT
CARVNSPLHF
>-|TRBV19|TRBJ1-1|-
TGTGCCAGTAGCCTGGGGCCAGGGATGGGAGCTTTCTTT
CASSLGPGMGAFF
>TRBD1|TRBV24-1|TRBJ2-6|-
TGTGCCACCAGTGACCCGGGACAGGTACTCTCTGGGGCCAACGTCCTGACTTTC
CATSDPGQVLSGANVLTF
>-|TRBV6-1|TRBJ1-2|-
TGTGCCAGCAGTGAATCTGAGGCATCTGGGAATGGCTACACCTTC
CASSESEASGNGYTF
>-|TRBV19|TRBJ1-6|-
TGTGCCAGTAGTCTCAGGGATTCACCCCTCCACTTT
CASSLRDSPLHF
>-|TRBV4-1|TRBJ2-3|few
TGCGCCAGCAGCCAAGTGGGGGGACGCACAGATACGCAGTATTTT
CASSQVGGRTDTQYF
>-|TRBV14|TRBJ1-3|-
TGTGCCAGCAGCCAGACCGGGACAATAGCGCATTTT
CASSQTGTIAHF
>-|TRBV7-9|TRBJ1-4|-
TGTGCCAGCAGCTTAGCGTCTGAGGGGAATAATGAAAAACTGTTTTTT
CASSLASEGNNEKLFF
>TRBD2|TRBV19|TRBJ2-3|-
TGTGCCAGCCTTAGCGGGAGACAATCAGATACGCAGTATTTT
CASLSGRQSDTQYF
>TRBD1|TRBV6-1|TRBJ1-5|-
TGTGCCAGCAGTGAGGCGACAGGGCTCTATCAGCCCCAGCATTTT
CASSEATGLYQPQHF
>TRBD1|TRBV27|TRBJ1-2|-
TGTGCCAGCATGGGATACAGGGGCTCTCTCTATGGCTACACCTTC
CASMGYRGSLYGYTF
>-|TRBV2|TRBJ1-5|-
TGTGCCAGCAGGAGAGACGCAGAGATACGCAATCAGCCCCAGCATTTT
CASRRDAEIRNQPQHF
>-|TRBV5-6|TRBJ2-4|-
TGTGCCAGCAGCTTGAGCCAGGTCAACATTCAGTACTTC
CASSLSQVNIQYF
>-|TRBV29-1|TRBJ1-5|-
TGCAGCGTCCAGGTGGGTCGAAGCAATCAGCCCCAGCATTTT
CSVQVGRSNQPQHF
>-|TRBV11-2|TRBJ2-1|-
TGTGCCAGCAGCGCCGGGACAACCGAGCAGTTCTTC
CASSAGTTEQFF
>TRBD2|TRBV4-1|TRBJ2-7|-
TGCGCCAGCAGAAGAACTTATCTAGCGGGCGACAGCTCCTACGAGCAGTACTTC
CASRRTYLAGDSSYEQYF
>-|TRBV5-1|TRBJ1-5|-
TGCGCCAGCAGCTTGTATCCGACGGGGGGGGCGATCGGTAATCAGCCCCAGCATTTT
CASSLYPTGGAIGNQPQHF
>TRBD1|TRBV28|TRBJ2-7|-
TGTGCCAGCAGTTCCGCAGGGGGCTCCTACGAGCAGTACTTC
CASSSAGGSYEQYF
>TRBD1|TRBV5-6|TRBJ2-3|-
TGTGCCAGCAGCTTTACCGGGACAGGGGTCGGGTATACGCAGTATTTT
CASSFTGTGVGYTQYF
>-|TRBV7-9|TRBJ1-1|-
TGTGCCAGCAGCTTACGCGGGGGATCGATTAGGGACACTGAAGCTTTCTTT
CASSLRGGSIRDTEAFF
>-|TRBV7-9|TRBJ1-1|-
TGTGCCAGCAGCCCAAATAGCATGAACACTGAAGCTTTCTTT
CASSPNSMNTEAFF
>-|TRBV6-5|TRBJ2-1|once
TGTGCCAGCAGGGTACCGTACAATGAGCAGTTCTTC
CASRVPYNEQFF
>TRBD2|TRBV19|TRBJ2-3|-
TGTGCCAGTAGTCAAGGACTAGCGGGCCTCAGCACAGATACGCAGTATTTT
CASSQGLAGLSTDTQYF
>TRBD2|TRBV6-5|TRBJ2-5|-
TGTGCCAGCAGTTACTCTACTAGCGGGGAGACCCAGTACTTC
CASSYSTSGETQYF
>TRBD2|TRBV9|TRBJ2-3|-
TGTGCCAGCAGCGTAGGCGGCGGGGGGACAGATACGCAGTATTTT
CASSVGGGGTDTQYF
>TRBD2|TRBV2|TRBJ2-3|once
TGTGCCAGCAGTGGGACTAGCGGGGGCACAGATACGCAGTATTTT
CASSGTSGGTDTQYF
>TRBD2|TRBV5-4|TRBJ2-3|-
TGTGCCAGCAGCTCGGGACTAGCGGGGCCTTACACAGATACGCAGTATTTT
CASSSGLAGPYTDTQYF